The 20 T cell receptor beta chains presented below share a single source sample, sequenced in a study of blood T cell repertoires in COVID-19. Generated by immunoSEQ multiplex PCR, the TCRdb table keeps only in-frame clones and is missing some. The repertoire has around 460,000 clones, 70% to 90% of them found once; the top ten carry 0.65% to 1%. The specimen was peripheral blood. The source of these receptors is a man younger than 30 with COVID-19, enrolled during active disease.

This sequence joins TRBV11-2 and TRBJ1-1; D gene unclear. Between the trimmed V and J ends, which lost 1 base and 4 bases, there was a span of 7 bases. The germline CDR1 and CDR2 sequences are SGHAT and FQNNGV. The CDR3 runs 13 residues. This CDR3 is CASSLGIATEAFF. The CDR3 bases are TGTGCCAGCAGCTTAGGGATAGCCACTGAAGCTTTCTTT. The whole variable domain, remainder taken from reference TRBV11-2 and TRBJ1-1, is EAGVAQSPRYKIIEKRQSVAFWCNPISGHATLYWYQQILGQGPKLLIQFQNNGVVDDSQLPKDRFSAERLKGVDSTLKIQPAKLEDSAVYLCASSLGIATEAFFGQGTRLTVV.

The CDR3 nucleotides read TGCGCCAGCAGTTCTACAGGGGGCGAGCAGTACTTC. Encoded protein: CASSSTGGEQYF. V is TRBV5-1 and J is TRBJ2-7; 8 bases map to TRBD1. The V gene end was trimmed by 5 bases and the J gene end by 6 bases; junction bases not matched to a gene: 4. This CDR3 has 12 amino acids. CDR1 is SGHRS, CDR2 YFSETQ, per germline.

This chain joins TRBV15 and TRBJ2-1; 11 positions agree with TRBD2. The germline gives CDR1 LNHNV, CDR2 YYDKDF (reference sequence). This CDR3 comprises 16 residues. J gave up 7 bases and V 1 base, and 6 bases lay outside the gene matches. This CDR3 reads CATSRGQLAGVNEQFF. In DNA, the CDR3 is TGTGCCACCAGCAGAGGCCAACTAGCGGGAGTTAATGAGCAGTTCTTC.

The V call is TRBV3-1 (or the pseudogene TRBV3-2), the J call TRBJ2-7, with 7 bases lining up with TRBD1. V was pared by 4 bases and J by 4 bases, with 10 bases of the junction left unmatched. CDR3 length: 15 residues. The germline V gene has CDR1 LGHDT and CDR2 YNNKEL (reference sequence). CDR3 sequence reads: CASSPTTGDNYEQYF. The CDR3 nucleotides read TGTGCCAGCAGCCCGACCACAGGGGATAATTACGAGCAGTACTTC.

The V gene is TRBV11-3, the J gene TRBJ2-7, with D possibly TRBD1 on 5 matching bases. The V gene lost 5 bases and the J gene lost 3 bases, with 23 bases spanning the gap. Germline CDR1 SGHNT, CDR2 YENEEA. This CDR3 has 17 amino acids. The CDR3 spells CASSPVAWWGSDYEQYF. The CDR3 coding sequence is TGTGCCAGCAGCCCTGTTGCTTGGTGGGGCAGTGACTACGAGCAGTACTTC.

J is TRBJ2-3 and V is TRBV5-1; weak D call: TRBD1 (5 bases). Germline CDR1 SGHRS, CDR2 YFSETQ. CDR3 length: 16 amino acids. The germline V and J ends were trimmed by 5 bases and 4 bases, with 20 bases remaining between them. The CDR3 is CASRGRTTAGADTQYF. The CDR3 coding sequence is TGCGCCAGCAGAGGACGGACAACGGCTGGTGCAGATACGCAGTATTTT.

The J gene is TRBJ2-3, the V gene TRBV7-9; TRBD1 is a possible D gene (5 bases). Between the trimmed V and J ends, which lost 0 bases and 3 bases, there was a span of 7 bases. CDR1 and CDR2 (germline): SEHNR, FQNEAQ (reference sequence). The CDR3 runs to 14 residues. CDR3 DNA sequence: TGTGCCAGCAGCTTAGCGCAGGGAACAGATACGCAGTATTTT. Protein product: CASSLAQGTDTQYF.

This chain links TRBV24-1 with TRBJ1-2; D is uncertain. The CDR3 extends over 13 amino acids. Germline loops: CDR1 KGHDR, CDR2 SFDVKD. The germline V and J ends were trimmed by 4 bases and 2 bases, with 7 bases remaining between them. The chain's CDR3 is CATSDTVNYGYTF. The CDR3 nucleotides are TGTGCCACCAGTGACACGGTGAACTATGGCTACACCTTC.

V gene TRBV28 combines with J gene TRBJ2-1, with TRBD1 as a possible D gene (5 bases). Germline CDR1 reads MDHEN; CDR2 reads SYDVKM. The length of the CDR3 is 15 residues. V was shortened by 2 bases and J by 2 bases, with 10 bases between the two germline ends. This CDR3 is CASSLGTGTYNEQFF. CDR3 bases: TGTGCCAGCAGTTTAGGTACAGGTACCTACAATGAGCAGTTCTTC.

The gene calls are TRBV14 and TRBJ2-5; 7 positions match TRBD2. Trimming removed 0 bases from V and 5 bases from J; junction bases left unmatched: 6. The CDR3 length is 15 residues. CDR1 and CDR2 (germline): SGHDN, FVKESK. CDR3 amino acids: CASSQDGAGSETQYF. In nucleotides, the CDR3 is TGTGCCAGCAGCCAAGATGGAGCGGGATCGGAGACCCAGTACTTC.

The genes are TRBV6-1 and TRBJ2-3; 7 bases fit TRBD1. V shed 2 bases, J shed 4 bases, and the junction held 9 bases outside the gene matches. The germline V gene encodes CDR1 MNHNS and CDR2 SASEGT. CDR3 length equals 16 residues. In nucleotides, the CDR3 is TGTGCCAGCAGTGAATGGGCAGGGGGTCTTCCAGATACGCAGTATTTT. Encoded protein: CASSEWAGGLPDTQYF.

The rearrangement uses TRBV27 and TRBJ1-2, with D maybe TRBD1 (5 bases). V was cut by 1 base and J by 8 bases, with 14 bases left in between. From germline, CDR1 is MNHEY and CDR2 SMNVEV (reference sequence). There are 14 residues in the CDR3. The chain's CDR3 is CASSLWAGQGGYTF. The CDR3 nucleotides read TGTGCCAGCAGTTTATGGGCAGGACAAGGGGGCTACACCTTC.

V is TRBV6-6 and J is TRBJ2-2, with D maybe TRBD1 (6 bases). CDR3 length: 15 residues. From germline, CDR1 is MNHNY and CDR2 SVGAGI (reference sequence). The germline V and J ends were trimmed by 6 bases and 3 bases, with 14 bases remaining between them. The CDR3 sequence: CASSSRRGDTGELFF. CDR3 sequence (DNA): TGTGCCAGCAGCTCCCGCAGGGGAGACACCGGGGAGCTGTTTTTT.

The chain employs TRBV30 and TRBJ2-5; TRBD1 is a possible D gene (6 bases). The V and J ends lost 3 bases and 10 bases respectively, with 18 bases between them. This CDR3 region has 13 residues. Germline lookup yields CDR1 GTSNPN and CDR2 SVGIG (reference sequence). Here the CDR3 DNA reads TGTGCCTGGAGGCGGACAGCGGCCGGGGACCAGTACTTC. This encodes CAWRRTAAGDQYF.

V usage is TRBV7-2 and J usage is TRBJ2-4; 9 bases line up with TRBD1. V was clipped by 2 bases and J by 8 bases; unmatched bases: 1. The CDR3 sequence is 13 residues long. The germline V gene has CDR1 SGHTA and CDR2 FQGNSA. CDR3 coding DNA: TGTGCCAGCAGCTTAAGGGACAGGGACATTCAGTACTTC. Translating it yields CASSLRDRDIQYF.

The table lists this clone with a count of one. The CDR3 region has the DNA TGTGCCAGCAGTCCCGGATCGGAGGACGAGCAGTACTTC. Translating it yields CASSPGSEDEQYF. The chain joins TRBV27 to TRBJ2-7, with D possibly TRBD2 on 5 matching bases. The CDR3 runs 13 residues. CDR1 is MNHEY and CDR2 is SMNVEV in the germline V gene (reference sequence). Trimming stripped 5 bases from V and 5 bases from J, with 13 bases between.

V and J are TRBV19 and TRBJ2-4; maybe TRBD1 (6 bases). Germline V gene data show CDR1 as LNHDA and CDR2 as SQIVND (reference sequence). This CDR3 spans 17 amino acids. Trimming took 3 bases from V and 0 from J, leaving 15 bases between them. The CDR3 DNA reads as TGTGCCAGTAGTATGGGGCAGGGGTCCTTAGCCAAAAACATTCAGTACTTC. Translating gives CASSMGQGSLAKNIQYF.

J is TRBJ2-7 and V is TRBV4-1; D might be TRBD2 (6 bases). Germline V lookup: CDR1 MGHRA, CDR2 YSYEKL. The CDR3 totals 15 residues. V was shortened by 3 bases and J by 4 bases, with 16 bases between the two germline ends. As DNA, the CDR3 is TGCGCCAGCAGCCAGCAACTAGCACCGGTGTACGAGCAGTACTTC. Protein product: CASSQQLAPVYEQYF.

V gene TRBV29-1 combines with J gene TRBJ2-3; TRBD2 matches 15 bases. From germline, CDR1 is SQVTM and CDR2 ANQGSEA. The CDR3 is made up of 15 amino acids. With 3 bases clipped from V and 3 bases from J, the junction kept 1 base outside the gene matches. The CDR3 DNA reads TGCAGCGTTGAGGGGACTAGCGGGAGGACAGATACGCAGTATTTT. It yields the protein CSVEGTSGRTDTQYF.

This chain joins TRBV5-5 and TRBJ2-7, with 7 bases that match TRBD1. Germline V lookup: CDR1 SGHKS, CDR2 YYEKEE (reference sequence). The CDR3 has 15 amino acids. The trim removed 4 bases at V and 3 bases at J, leaving 10 bases unmatched. CDR3 nucleotides: TGTGCCAGCAGCCCGTGGGGGACAGAAAACTACGAGCAGTACTTC. This sequence encodes CASSPWGTENYEQYF.